This T cell receptor beta chain emerged from a study of cytotoxic CD8 clonotypes in ibrutinib-treated CLL. Study-wide context: Response samples were taken after a median of approximately 11 months on treatment, range 6 to 36. Findings and caveats of the study: Baseline levels were approached again at progression, after clonality had risen at ibrutinib response.

The germline V gene has CDR1 SGHRS and CDR2 YFSETQ. The CDR3 has 16 residues. The trim removed 3 bases at V and 6 bases at J, leaving 9 bases unmatched. On this clone itself: Its antigen is unknown.

Generated by immunoSEQ multiplex PCR, the TCRdb table keeps only in-frame clones and is missing some. The data hold just over 200,000 clones, with 75% to 85% observed a single time. Sequencing used PBMCs, obtained after 12 months of ibrutinib treatment. The chain recombines TRBV5-1 with TRBJ2-2; TRBD2 aligns across 9 bases. The receptor was derived from a human donor with chronic lymphocytic leukemia. The CDR3 is CASSSLSGSRAGELFF. For the CDR3, the DNA is TGCGCCAGCAGCTCCCTTAGCGGGAGTAGGGCCGGGGAGCTGTTTTTT.